The T cell receptor (beta chain) described here comes from a study of T cells in narcolepsy. Study-wide background: Enrolled donors included narcolepsy type 1 or type 2 patients and healthy controls. Whole-study findings and limits: HCRT-specific and TRIB2-specific autoreactive clonotypes appeared among same-patient CSF and blood CD4+ clonotypes. Blood of same and different patients, but not healthy controls, reportedly held recurring autoreactive clonotypes.

This CDR3 region has 11 residues. Trimming pared 3 bases from V and 4 bases from J, leaving 3 bases between. Germline lookup yields CDR1 MDHEN and CDR2 SYDVKM. Points on this clone: The antigen is undetermined.

Libraries were prepared by immunoSEQ multiplex PCR; TCRdb keeps only in-frame clonotypes and omits some of them. The sample yields 25,000 to 35,000 clones, 79% seen once. This TCR came from a human donor in good health. The source material was memory (CD45RA-) CD4+ T cells from blood. The J gene is TRBJ1-2, the V gene TRBV28; D is unclear. The CDR3 spells CASSFVYGYTF. CDR3 DNA: TGTGCCAGCAGTTTCGTCTATGGCTACACCTTC.